Below are 21 T cell receptor beta chains sequenced from a single sample in a study of T cell repertoires in cytomegalovirus infection (dated by TCRdb to between 2019 and 2020). Sequenced using an Illumina HiSeq 1500. TCRdb's own reprocessing of the public reads used fastp at Q25 and MiXCR and kept productive beta chains. Identical CDR3 proteins give one entry, which carries the most common genes and DNA. The sample table lists around 300,000 distinct CDR3 sequences, 9.5% of them with a count of one. The leading ten clones occupy over 3.5% of the sample. Sample: PBMCs. All receptors come from a human donor in good health (CMV status not recorded). Some clones in this sample may be carry-over from other donors' samples.

This clonotype has ten or more counts. This rearrangement joins TRBV7-2 to TRBJ2-1, with D possibly matching TRBD2 (5 bases). The germline CDR1 and CDR2 sequences are SGHTA and FQGNSA. The V end lost 6 bases, the J end lost 5 bases, and 11 bases lay between the germline ends. The CDR3 runs 13 residues. The CDR3 DNA reads TGTGCCAGCAGTCGAACTAGGAACAATGAGCAGTTCTTC. It specifies CASSRTRNNEQFF.

This clonotype was seen at least ten times. This chain joins TRBV7-9 and TRBJ1-4; TRBD1 is a possible D gene (5 bases). Germline-derived CDR1 and CDR2 are SEHNR and FQNEAQ (reference sequence). This CDR3 spans 18 amino acids. The germline V and J ends were trimmed by 5 bases and 8 bases, with 27 bases remaining between them. CDR3 bases: TGTGCCAGCAGCCCTCCCCAACGCGGGGGAAGGGGAGGAGAAAAACTGTTTTTT. Residues: CASSPPQRGGRGGEKLFF.

Note on this clonotype: This could be a read error, since a much larger clone is one nucleotide away. The chain carries TRBV29-1 and TRBJ2-7, with TRBD1 matching 7 bases. This CDR3 contains 13 residues. Germline V gives CDR1 SQVTM, CDR2 ANQGSEA. V gave up 6 bases and J gave up 2 bases; unmatched junction bases: 7. CDR3: CSVPGQSAYEQYF. The CDR3 DNA reads as TGCAGCGTCCCGGGACAGAGCGCCTACGAGCAGTACTTC.

This clonotype was counted ten times or more. This chain links TRBV7-2 with TRBJ2-1; 11 bases are shared with TRBD2. The CDR3 covers 15 residues. Germline V lookup: CDR1 SGHTA, CDR2 FQGNSA. J was trimmed by 4 bases and V by 5 bases; bases with no gene match: 4. The CDR3 region is CASSRGLAGYNEQFF. The CDR3 nucleotides are TGTGCCAGCAGCCGTGGACTAGCGGGTTACAATGAGCAGTTCTTC.

This clonotype has only a few counts. The chain carries TRBV11-3 and TRBJ2-3; D is ambiguous. Per germline, CDR1 SGHNT and CDR2 YENEEA. CDR3 length: 15 residues. V was pared by 7 bases and J by 0 bases, with 14 bases between. The DNA of the CDR3 is TGTGCCAGCATAGTGGACCTTTCTAGCACAGATACGCAGTATTTT. Translation gives CASIVDLSSTDTQYF.

Regarding this clonotype: This may be a read error: a much more frequent sequence differs by one nucleotide. V gene TRBV6-1 combines with J gene TRBJ1-5, with D maybe TRBD1 (6 bases). The CDR3 spans 14 residues. Per germline, CDR1 MNHNS and CDR2 SASEGT. The DNA for the CDR3 is TGTGTCAGCATCCAGGGGACGGGCAATCAGCCCCAGCATTTT. Encoded protein: CVSIQGTGNQPQHF.

This chain uses TRBV15 with TRBJ2-7; 10 bases line up with TRBD2. This CDR3 is built from 15 residues. The ends lost 5 bases at V and 3 bases at J; junction bases unmatched: 7. From germline, CDR1 is LNHNV and CDR2 YYDKDF (reference sequence). CDR3 DNA: TGTGCCACCAGCTCCCCGGGACTAGCGAACTACGAGCAGTACTTC. Translation gives CATSSPGLANYEQYF.

Regarding this clonotype: A read error is possible here, since a much larger clone lies one base away. This chain uses TRBV7-2 with TRBJ1-1; D gene uncertain. The germline V gene has CDR1 SGHTA and CDR2 FQGNSA. This CDR3 is built from 14 residues. V was pared by 2 bases and J by 10 bases, with 17 bases between. The CDR3 region has the DNA TGTGCCAGCAGCTTAAGTATGGGCAAGGACGGAGCTTTCTTT. It specifies CASSLSMGKDGAFF.

CDR3 protein: CSAPSGVGANVLTF. CDR3 DNA sequence: TGCAGTGCCCCCTCGGGGGTTGGGGCCAACGTCCTGACTTTC. The gene calls are TRBV20-1 and TRBJ2-6, with D perhaps TRBD2 (6 bases). The germline V and J ends were trimmed by 6 bases and 3 bases, with 12 bases remaining between them. Germline values: CDR1 DFQATT, CDR2 SNEGSKA (reference sequence). The CDR3 sequence is 14 residues long.

The chain carries TRBV6-1 and TRBJ1-6, with TRBD1 matching over 8 bases. With 6 bases clipped from V and 7 bases from J, the junction kept 8 bases outside the gene matches. CDR1 and CDR2 (germline): MNHNS, SASEGT. The CDR3 is 15 amino acids. The CDR3 protein is CASRPGGARNSPLHF. DNA for the CDR3: TGTGCCAGCAGACCAGGGGGCGCCAGGAATTCACCCCTCCACTTT.

This clonotype was seen many times. The V call is TRBV5-1, the J call TRBJ2-2; 11 positions agree with TRBD2. The CDR3 consists of 17 residues. V dropped 0 bases and J dropped 4; count of bases not matched to a gene: 5. The V gene's germline CDR1 is SGHRS and CDR2 YFSETQ. CDR3 bases: TGCGCCAGCAGCTTGGCGCTAGCGGGAGGAAGCACCGGGGAGCTGTTTTTT. It translates to CASSLALAGGSTGELFF.

This clonotype has at least ten counts. The J gene is TRBJ1-5, the V gene TRBV28; TRBD1 is a possible D gene (6 bases). Per the germline V gene, CDR1 is MDHEN and CDR2 is SYDVKM. The CDR3 has 14 amino acids. The ends were cut back, 5 bases at V and 1 base at J, with 9 bases in the middle. CDR3 sequence reads: CASSQGTSNQPQHF. The DNA for the CDR3 is TGTGCCAGCAGTCAGGGGACGAGCAATCAGCCCCAGCATTTT.

The chain has TRBV7-2 and TRBJ1-2; no firm D call. CDR3 size: 17 residues. In germline, CDR1 is SGHTA, CDR2 FQGNSA. Deletions cut 0 bases from V and 8 bases from J, with 22 bases between. The CDR3 DNA is TGTGCCAGCAGCTTAGCCCGTCCTTGGCAGATCGGTTACGGCTACACCTTC. The encoded protein is CASSLARPWQIGYGYTF.

This clonotype appeared a few times. The chain employs TRBV7-3 and TRBJ2-1; 12 nucleotides align to TRBD2. The J segment lost 9 bases and the V segment lost 4 bases, leaving 13 bases of the junction unmatched. Germline-derived CDR1 and CDR2 are SGHTA and FQGTGA. The CDR3 consists of 17 residues. DNA for the CDR3: TGTGCCAGCAGCTATAGACTAGCGGGGGCCACCCTCGGTGAGCAGTTCTTC. This translates into CASSYRLAGATLGEQFF.

The genes are TRBV7-2 and TRBJ2-4; tentatively, D is TRBD2 (6 bases). CDR1 is SGHTA and CDR2 is FQGNSA in the germline V gene. The CDR3 length is 13 residues. V shed 4 bases and J shed 9 bases, with 13 bases lying between them. The CDR3 DNA reads TGTGCCAGCAGCTCCTTCGGGGGAGGCATTCAGTACTTC. It specifies CASSSFGGGIQYF.

J is TRBJ2-6 and V is TRBV10-3; D uncertain. The CDR3 contains 13 residues. Per germline, CDR1 ENHRY and CDR2 SYGVKD. Trimming took 4 bases from V and 3 from J, leaving 4 bases between them. CDR3 amino acids: CAISADGANVLTF. The CDR3 region has the DNA TGTGCCATCAGTGCTGATGGGGCCAACGTCCTGACTTTC.

The chain links TRBV12-3 or TRBV12-4 to TRBJ1-1; D is perhaps TRBD1 (5 bases). This CDR3 has 14 amino acids. Trimming took 3 bases from V and 2 from J, leaving 10 bases between them. The DNA of the CDR3 is TGTGCCAGCAGTTTTTGGGGCCCTAACACTGAAGCTTTCTTT. This translates into CASSFWGPNTEAFF.

The chain combines TRBV5-5 with TRBJ1-1; no clear D. The CDR3 consists of 13 residues. The germline gives CDR1 SGHKS, CDR2 YYEKEE (reference sequence). Trimming cost V 4 bases and J 10 bases, with 17 bases left between them. The CDR3 nucleotides are TGTGCCAGCAGCCCCATTAACGGCAACCGAGCTTTCTTT. Protein sequence: CASSPINGNRAFF.

This clonotype was seen repeatedly, ten times or more. The J gene is TRBJ2-5, the V gene TRBV7-2; D not certain. The CDR3 spans 11 residues. CDR1 is SGHTA and CDR2 is FQGNSA in the germline V gene. Deletions cut 5 bases from V and 2 bases from J, with 3 bases between. CDR3 in amino acids: CASSQQETQYF. The CDR3 DNA reads TGTGCCAGCAGCCAACAAGAGACCCAGTACTTC.

This clonotype was observed a few times. This chain links TRBV19 with TRBJ1-5; D call uncertain. Trimming took 8 bases from V and 3 from J, leaving 14 bases between them. The V gene's germline CDR1 is LNHDA and CDR2 SQIVND (reference sequence). This CDR3 has 14 residues. CDR3 in amino acids: CASGFDGYNQPQHF. The CDR3 DNA reads as TGTGCCAGTGGGTTTGACGGCTACAATCAGCCCCAGCATTTT.

The rearrangement links TRBV7-2 to TRBJ2-7, with TRBD1 identical over 9 bases. With 6 bases clipped from V and 3 bases from J, the junction kept 6 bases outside the gene matches. Looked up from germline, CDR1 is SGHTA and CDR2 is FQGNSA. The CDR3 sequence is 14 residues long. The CDR3 region is CASRSPGQGYEQYF. The CDR3 nucleotides read TGTGCCAGCAGGTCACCGGGACAGGGCTACGAGCAGTACTTC.